Below, 26 T cell receptor beta chains from the same sample are listed, as sequenced in a study of blood T cell repertoires in COVID-19. Generated by immunoSEQ multiplex PCR, the TCRdb table keeps only in-frame clones and is missing some. Of about 400,000 clones listed, nearly 90% are singletons. The sequencing sample was made of PBMCs or T cells enriched from blood (not recorded which). Receptors were obtained from a woman in her 30s who had recovered from COVID-19.

The chain links TRBV7-9 to TRBJ2-7; 10 bases are shared with TRBD2. J gave up 3 bases and V 3 bases, and 5 bases lay outside the gene matches. The CDR3 consists of 15 residues. Germline values: CDR1 SEHNR, CDR2 FQNEAQ (reference sequence). CDR3 in amino acids: CASSFPPSGGYEQYF. DNA for the CDR3: TGTGCCAGCAGCTTCCCCCCTAGCGGGGGCTACGAGCAGTACTTC.

The chain links TRBV28 to TRBJ2-2, with TRBD2 matching over 7 bases. This CDR3 comprises 16 residues. Germline V gene data show CDR1 as MDHEN and CDR2 as SYDVKM. V gave up 6 bases and J gave up 1 base; unmatched junction bases: 8. As DNA, the CDR3 is TGTGCCAGCAGCCTCGCCCTAGCGGAGAACACCGGGGAGCTGTTTTTT. It is translated as CASSLALAENTGELFF.

The chain employs TRBV9 and TRBJ2-7; TRBD1 is a possible D gene (7 bases). Germline V lookup: CDR1 SGDLS, CDR2 YYNGEE. V dropped 0 bases and J dropped 1 base, with 11 bases sitting between them. The length of the CDR3 is 15 residues. This CDR3 is CASSVAAGGSYEQYF. The CDR3, as DNA: TGTGCCAGCAGCGTAGCGGCAGGGGGGTCCTACGAGCAGTACTTC.

The CDR3 protein is CASRPHKTGDLFREQYF. CDR3 DNA sequence: TGTGCCAGCAGACCCCACAAGACAGGAGACCTCTTTCGCGAGCAGTACTTC. The V and J genes are TRBV27 and TRBJ2-7; a weak D match, TRBD1 (6 bases). Deletions cut 6 bases from V and 6 bases from J, with 27 bases between. Germline CDR1 and CDR2: MNHEY and SMNVEV (reference sequence). The CDR3 runs to 17 residues.

This chain connects TRBV6-6 to TRBJ2-5; 12 nucleotides line up with TRBD2. Germline loops: CDR1 MNHNY, CDR2 SVGAGI (reference sequence). The CDR3 totals 20 residues. The J segment lost 2 bases and the V segment lost 7 bases, leaving 20 bases of the junction unmatched. CDR3 DNA sequence: TGTGCCAGCACTCGCGGACTAGCGGGGATCCCGAACGAACCTCAAGAGACCCAGTACTTC. It is translated as CASTRGLAGIPNEPQETQYF.

The table lists this clone with a count of one. The CDR3 bases are TGTGCCAGCTCCTCAGGGGCGATTACTGAAGCTTTCTTT. It specifies CASSSGAITEAFF. The genes are TRBV18 and TRBJ1-1; maybe TRBD1 (6 bases). The germline CDR1 and CDR2 sequences are KGHSH and LQKENI. This CDR3 has 13 amino acids. V lost 6 bases, J lost 5 bases, and 13 bases lay in between.

This chain links TRBV28 with TRBJ1-6; D unclear. Trimming left V 1 base short and J 7 bases short, with 14 bases between. The CDR3 has 16 residues. CDR1 is MDHEN, CDR2 SYDVKM, per germline. This CDR3 reads CASSLLARGSNSPLHF. The CDR3 DNA is TGTGCCAGCAGTTTATTGGCCCGGGGAAGCAATTCACCCCTCCACTTT.

The chain uses TRBV10-1 and TRBJ2-7; 8 bases map to TRBD2. The junction had 10 bases not matched to a gene; V was cut back by 2 bases and J by 7 bases. The V gene's germline CDR1 is WNHNN and CDR2 SYGVQD (reference sequence). This CDR3 has 15 amino acids. In DNA, the CDR3 is TGCGCCAGCAGTGAGACACCGGGACTAGGGGGTGAGCAGTACTTC. It is translated as CASSETPGLGGEQYF.

V is TRBV12-3 or TRBV12-4 and J is TRBJ1-1, with a possible D match to TRBD1 (6 bases). V dropped 5 bases and J dropped 11 bases, with 15 bases sitting between them. The CDR3 extends over 12 amino acids. CDR3 in amino acids: CASSLRGGNAFF. The CDR3 nucleotides are TGTGCCAGCAGTCTTAGGGGGGGGAATGCTTTCTTT.

The rearrangement uses TRBV12-5 and TRBJ1-1; 10 bases map to TRBD1. This CDR3 is 14 amino acids long. V was pared by 6 bases and J by 7 bases, with 8 bases of the junction left unmatched. In germline, CDR1 is LGHNT, CDR2 FRNRAP. CDR3 protein: CASGRTGGRGEAFF. The DNA for the CDR3 is TGTGCTAGTGGAAGGACAGGGGGTCGGGGTGAAGCTTTCTTT.

The V and J genes are TRBV11-2 and TRBJ2-7, with D hard to call. Between the trimmed V and J ends, which lost 5 bases and 9 bases, there was a span of 11 bases. CDR1 is SGHAT and CDR2 is FQNNGV in the germline V gene. The CDR3 contains 11 residues. The chain's CDR3 is CASSVIAAQYF. The CDR3 DNA reads as TGTGCCAGCAGCGTAATAGCAGCGCAGTACTTC.

The CDR3 nucleotides are TGTGCCAGTACACTGGACAGGGGAAGAGAGACCCAGTACTTC. Its protein product is CASTLDRGRETQYF. The V call is TRBV19, the J call TRBJ2-5, with 9 bases that match TRBD1. Trimming at V came to 7 bases and at J to 4 bases, leaving 7 bases not matched to a gene. The CDR3 extends over 14 amino acids. Germline values: CDR1 LNHDA, CDR2 SQIVND (reference sequence).

The chain is built from TRBV19 and TRBJ2-2; TRBD2 aligns across 13 bases. After removal of 5 bases from V and 4 bases from J, the junction contained 10 bases not matched to a gene. The CDR3 is 18 amino acids. Germline CDR1 and CDR2: LNHDA and SQIVND (reference sequence). The CDR3 spells CASSSRLAGGGGTGELFF. The CDR3 DNA reads TGTGCCAGTAGTTCCCGACTAGCGGGGGGCGGTGGCACCGGGGAGCTGTTTTTT.

The chain combines TRBV5-1 with TRBJ1-3; 8 nucleotides align to TRBD1. Germline values: CDR1 SGHRS, CDR2 YFSETQ. V lost 1 base, J lost 2 bases, and 5 bases stayed unmatched. The length of the CDR3 is 16 residues. The CDR3 DNA reads as TGCGCCAGCAGCTTGACAGGGGGTATGACTGGAAACACCATATATTTT. Amino acid sequence: CASSLTGGMTGNTIYF.

The CDR3 is CATSRPRTGIEKLFF. The CDR3 DNA reads TGTGCCACCAGCAGACCCCGGACAGGGATCGAAAAACTGTTTTTT. The chain couples TRBV15 to TRBJ1-4; TRBD1 matches at 8 bases. With V trimmed by 2 bases and J by 8 bases, 7 bases remained unmatched. The CDR3 is made up of 15 amino acids. Germline-derived CDR1 and CDR2 are LNHNV and YYDKDF (reference sequence).

The rearrangement links TRBV28 to TRBJ1-2; 8 bases fit TRBD1. CDR1 and CDR2 (germline): MDHEN, SYDVKM. V gave up 6 bases and J gave up 4 bases; unmatched junction bases: 16. This CDR3 is built from 17 residues. The CDR3 protein is CASSSPTRQGYAYGYTF. In DNA form, the CDR3 reads TGTGCCAGCAGCTCTCCTACCAGACAGGGGTACGCCTATGGCTACACCTTC.

The gene calls are TRBV7-5 and TRBJ2-7; no check of the table's D call, TRBD2, against the DNA was made. TRBV7-5 is given as a pseudogene. The CDR3 loop spans 12 amino acids. In DNA form, the CDR3 reads TGTGCCAGAAGCTTAATGAGATCCGAGCAGTACTTC. Amino acid sequence: CARSLMRSEQYF.

In nucleotides, the CDR3 is TGTGCCAGCAGCCTGAAGCGGGAACGCACAGATACGCAGTATTTT. Its protein product is CASSLKRERTDTQYF. The chain links TRBV5-4 to TRBJ2-3, with TRBD2 matching 7 bases. V lost 4 bases and J lost 1; bases outside the gene matches: 6. The length of the CDR3 is 15 residues. Germline assignment: CDR1 SGHNT and CDR2 YYREEE (reference sequence).

Only a few counts were recorded for this clone. The V gene is TRBV7-6, the J gene TRBJ1-4; D call uncertain. The CDR3 covers 15 residues. V was pared by 4 bases and J by 3 bases, with 12 bases between. Germline CDR1 and CDR2: SGHVS and FNYEAQ. In DNA form, the CDR3 reads TGTGCCAGCAGCTCCTTGGGTGCGGCTAATGAAAAACTGTTTTTT. Translated, it gives CASSSLGAANEKLFF.

The rearrangement links TRBV9 to TRBJ2-5; 10 nucleotides agree with TRBD1. Trimming took 4 bases from V and 4 from J; bases not matched to a gene: 7. The CDR3 loop spans 15 amino acids. Germline CDR1 SGDLS, CDR2 YYNGEE. The CDR3 region has the DNA TGTGCCAGCAGCATATCGACAGGGGGCTTAGAGACCCAGTACTTC. The encoded protein is CASSISTGGLETQYF.

The chain joins TRBV12-3 or TRBV12-4 to TRBJ2-1; 7 bases are shared with TRBD2. The CDR3 sequence is 12 residues long. J was trimmed by 9 bases and V by 7 bases; bases with no gene match: 6. Written as DNA, the CDR3 is TGTGCCAGCATCAAATGGGGGGGTGAGCAGTTCTTC. It yields the protein CASIKWGGEQFF.

The chain carries TRBV28 and TRBJ1-5; tentative D call: TRBD1 (6 bases). Trimming shortened V by 5 bases and J by 6 bases, and 11 bases separated the two germline ends. Germline-derived CDR1 and CDR2 are MDHEN and SYDVKM. The length of the CDR3 is 13 residues. The CDR3 spells CASSTDRSQPQHF. Here the CDR3 DNA reads TGTGCCAGCAGTACGGACAGATCTCAGCCCCAGCATTTT.

A single count supports this clone. The chain uses TRBV29-1 and TRBJ1-1, with D unclear. Looked up from germline, CDR1 is SQVTM and CDR2 is ANQGSEA. Trimming shortened V by 3 bases and J by 13 bases, and 15 bases separated the two germline ends. The CDR3 has 11 amino acids. The CDR3 region has the DNA TGCAGCGTTGAGAGCGCCGGGCGGGGTTTCTTT. Its translation: CSVESAGRGFF.

J is TRBJ2-7 and V is TRBV7-2; the match to TRBD1 covers 8 bases. The junction had 8 bases not matched to a gene; V was cut back by 0 bases and J by 1 base. CDR3 length equals 17 residues. The germline V gene encodes CDR1 SGHTA and CDR2 FQGNSA. In DNA form, the CDR3 reads TGTGCCAGCAGCTTAGCTACCCGGGACAGGCCATCCTACGAGCAGTACTTC. Amino acid sequence: CASSLATRDRPSYEQYF.

This clone was picked up one time. The chain has TRBV19 and TRBJ1-5; 10 nucleotides line up with TRBD1. This CDR3 has 14 residues. Trimming at V came to 4 bases and at J to 8 bases, leaving 5 bases not matched to a gene. The germline gives CDR1 LNHDA, CDR2 SQIVND (reference sequence). In DNA form, the CDR3 reads TGTGCCAGTAGTAAGGGGACAGGGGACAAGCCCCAGCATTTT. As protein: CASSKGTGDKPQHF.

V usage is TRBV7-2 and J usage is TRBJ1-1; 8 positions match TRBD1. Germline CDR1 is SGHTA and CDR2 is FQGNSA. V was clipped by 5 bases and J by 6 bases; unmatched bases: 8. This CDR3 comprises 14 residues. The CDR3 here is CASSPIPQGAEAFF. As DNA, the CDR3 is TGTGCCAGCAGCCCAATACCACAGGGGGCTGAAGCTTTCTTT. The whole variable domain, filled in from reference TRBV7-2 and TRBJ1-1, reads GAGVSQSPSNKVTEKGKDVELRCDPISGHTALYWYRQSLGQGLEFLIYFQGNSAPDKSGLPSDRFSAERTGGSVSTLTIQRTQQEDSAVYLCASSPIPQGAEAFFGQGTRLTVV.